Shown below are 16 T cell receptor beta chains from a single sample sequenced in a study of blood T cells in healthy people across ages. Primers used in a second PCR of about 6 to 11 cycles were a sample-barcoded 5' primer and a J-beta primer mix. One entry per CDR3 protein results from TCRdb running MiXCR on the 5' RACE reads. This sample has around 600,000 distinct CDR3 sequences, with 47% found just once. Source material: blood. The receptors originated from an older man in good health.

In the case of this clonotype: An end of the junction does not agree with germline; a read error may underlie this. J is TRBJ1-4 and V is TRBV15; weak D call: TRBD1 (6 bases). Per the germline V gene, CDR1 is LNHNV and CDR2 is YYDKDF (reference sequence). The CDR3 has 15 residues. The CDR3 DNA reads TGTACCACCAGCAGGGACGCAGGGGAGAATGAAAAACTGTTTTTT. It translates to CTTSRDAGENEKLFF.

Turning to this clonotype: A much larger clone sits a single nucleotide away, making a read error possible. The CDR3 DNA reads as TGTGCCAGCAGTTACTCGAGTGGGCAAGAGACCCAGTACTTC. Its translation is CASSYSSGQETQYF. J is TRBJ2-5 and V is TRBV6-5; no clear D gene. V was clipped by 0 bases and J by 2 bases, with 7 bases between them. From germline, CDR1 is MNHEY and CDR2 SVGAGI. This CDR3 is 14 amino acids long.

This clonotype was counted only a few times. The rearrangement uses TRBV7-2 and TRBJ2-5; D not certain. The germline V gene has CDR1 SGHTA and CDR2 FQGNSA. Trimming stripped 5 bases from V and 0 bases from J, with 7 bases between. The CDR3 covers 13 residues. The CDR3 region is CASSAHNQETQYF. CDR3 DNA sequence: TGTGCCAGCAGCGCGCACAACCAAGAGACCCAGTACTTC.

This clonotype was seen ten or more times. The gene calls are TRBV20-1 and TRBJ2-1, with D maybe TRBD1 (5 bases). Germline CDR1 DFQATT, CDR2 SNEGSKA (reference sequence). Trimming pared 0 bases from V and 6 bases from J, leaving 24 bases between. The CDR3 is 18 residues long. DNA for the CDR3: TGCAGTGCTAGAGATAGTTTCCAGCGACAGACCCTTGGCAATGAGCAGTTCTTC. Translated, it gives CSARDSFQRQTLGNEQFF.

V and J are TRBV4-3 and TRBJ2-1; the D call may be TRBD1 or TRBD2 (5 bases each). V was cut by 1 base and J by 2 bases, with 9 bases left in between. In germline, CDR1 is LGHNA, CDR2 YSLEER. The CDR3 consists of 15 residues. The CDR3 loop reads CASSQGPGPYNEQFF. The DNA of the CDR3 is TGCGCCAGCAGCCAAGGACCGGGACCCTACAATGAGCAGTTCTTC.

The V call is TRBV12-3 or TRBV12-4, the J call TRBJ2-4; tentative D call: TRBD2 (6 bases). CDR3 size: 12 residues. Trimming took 7 bases from V and 13 from J, leaving 17 bases between them. This CDR3 reads CASTTYPGEQYF. For the CDR3, the DNA is TGTGCCAGCACCACGTATCCGGGAGAGCAGTACTTC.

CDR3 coding DNA: TGTGCCAGCAGCCCCCAGACTAGCGGGACGAGCGAGCAGTTCTTC. This translates into CASSPQTSGTSEQFF. V gene TRBV7-2 combines with J gene TRBJ2-1; 11 bases fit TRBD2. V gave up 5 bases and J gave up 10 bases; unmatched junction bases: 10. This CDR3 spans 15 amino acids. Germline lookup yields CDR1 SGHTA and CDR2 FQGNSA.

The chain joins TRBV2 to TRBJ2-6, with D maybe TRBD1 (5 bases). The CDR3 runs 16 residues. The germline gives CDR1 SNHLY, CDR2 FYNNEI. Between the trimmed V and J ends, which lost 1 base and 4 bases, there was a span of 11 bases. CDR3 amino acids: CASSEDRPSGANVLTF. CDR3 bases: TGTGCCAGCAGTGAAGACAGGCCGTCCGGGGCCAACGTCCTGACTTTC.

This rearrangement joins TRBV7-2 to TRBJ1-2; no definite D call. There are 14 residues in the CDR3. The ends were cut back, 4 bases at V and 4 bases at J, with 13 bases in the middle. Germline CDR1 is SGHTA and CDR2 is FQGNSA. Written as DNA, the CDR3 is TGTGCCAGCAGCTCCACCGGGAGAATCTATGGCTACACCTTC. This translates into CASSSTGRIYGYTF.

This clonotype was seen more than once but under ten times. The chain combines TRBV20-1 with TRBJ2-7, with D possibly TRBD1 on 6 matching bases. The CDR3 sequence is 12 residues long. Germline V gene sequence: CDR1 DFQATT, CDR2 SNEGSKA (reference sequence). The V gene lost 5 bases and the J gene lost 5 bases, with 13 bases spanning the gap. As DNA, the CDR3 is TGCAGTGCTGATCGCAGGGGCGACGAGCAGTACTTC. This encodes CSADRRGDEQYF.

V usage is TRBV20-1 and J usage is TRBJ2-5; 7 bases agree with TRBD2. The germline V gene encodes CDR1 DFQATT and CDR2 SNEGSKA (reference sequence). The CDR3 length is 14 residues. J was trimmed by 11 bases and V by 6 bases; bases with no gene match: 18. This chain's CDR3 is CSAPRGEGKVEQYF. The CDR3 coding sequence is TGCAGTGCCCCTCGGGGGGAGGGGAAGGTTGAGCAGTACTTC.

The gene calls are TRBV11-2 and TRBJ2-1, with a tentative D call TRBD1 (5 bases). There are 14 residues in the CDR3. V gave up 4 bases and J gave up 6 bases, with 13 bases separating them. Germline V gene sequence: CDR1 SGHAT, CDR2 FQNNGV. The CDR3 region has the DNA TGTGCCAGCAGCTCAGACAGTCTGTCCAATGAGCAGTTCTTC. Amino acid sequence: CASSSDSLSNEQFF. The whole variable domain, filled in from reference TRBV11-2 and TRBJ2-1, reads EAGVAQSPRYKIIEKRQSVAFWCNPISGHATLYWYQQILGQGPKLLIQFQNNGVVDDSQLPKDRFSAERLKGVDSTLKIQPAKLEDSAVYLCASSSDSLSNEQFFGPGTRLTVL.

This clonotype was counted between two and nine times. DNA for the CDR3: TGTGCCAGCAGATGGGGAGGGGGTGGCTACACCTTC. Protein: CASRWGGGGYTF. The J gene is TRBJ1-2, the V gene TRBV27; D is possibly TRBD1 (6 bases). The CDR3 has 12 amino acids. Germline loops: CDR1 MNHEY, CDR2 SMNVEV (reference sequence). The V and J ends lost 6 bases and 7 bases respectively, with 12 bases between them.

On this clonotype: At one end, the junction sequence differs from germline, possibly due to a read error. The J gene is TRBJ2-1, the V gene TRBV5-1; TRBD1 is a possible D gene (6 bases). Germline V gene sequence: CDR1 SGHRS, CDR2 YFSETQ. The CDR3 runs 15 residues. The CDR3 sequence: CASRLGQGTYNEQFF. The CDR3 DNA reads as TGCGCCAGCAGATTGGGGCAGGGGACCTACAATGAGCAGTTCTTC.

As for this clonotype: Mismatch with germline at one junction end may stem from a read error. This chain joins TRBV5-1 and TRBJ1-2; TRBD1 might be the D (5 bases). The germline CDR1 and CDR2 sequences are SGHRS and YFSETQ. The CDR3 loop spans 13 amino acids. CDR3 loop: CASSDRGNYGYTF. The CDR3 nucleotides are TGTGCCAGCAGTGATCGGGGGAACTATGGCTACACCTTC. Filled out from reference TRBV5-1 and TRBJ1-2, the complete variable domain reads KAGVTQTPRYLIKTRGQQVTLSCSPISGHRSVSWYQQTPGQGLQFLFEYFSETQRNKGNFPGRFSGRQFSNSRSEMNVSTLELGDSALYLCASSDRGNYGYTFGSGTRLTVV.

This clonotype was detected only once. This chain joins TRBV20-1 and TRBJ1-5, with D perhaps matching TRBD1 (6 bases). Germline CDR1 DFQATT, CDR2 SNEGSKA (reference sequence). V shed 0 bases and J shed 4 bases, with 10 bases lying between them. CDR3 length equals 14 residues. The CDR3 nucleotides are TGCAGTGCTAGAGACGGGACACAAAATCAGCCCCAGCATTTT. Its translation is CSARDGTQNQPQHF.